This T cell receptor (beta chain) originates from a study of blood T cell repertoires in COVID-19. Data came from immunoSEQ multiplex PCR; TCRdb stores just in-frame clones and leaves some out. The table records over 250,000 clones, 88% of them present only once. This clonotype was sampled from a woman between 45 and 65 years old who had recovered from COVID-19. The specimen was PBMCs or T cells enriched from blood (not recorded which).

The CDR3 reads CASSKDNYEQYF. In DNA form, the CDR3 reads TGCGCCAGCAGTAAAGACAACTACGAGCAGTACTTC. This chain joins TRBV10-1 and TRBJ2-7; unclear D gene. Per germline, CDR1 WNHNN and CDR2 SYGVQD (reference sequence). This CDR3 has 12 residues. Trimming stripped 5 bases from V and 3 bases from J, with 8 bases between.